This TCR beta chain was retrieved from a study of Tregs in tolerant kidney transplant recipients. Broader study findings: The most relevant donor-specific Treg TCRbeta repertoire apparently came from expansion with activated donor B cells. This study did not directly address biological reproducibility.

Only in-frame clones appear in the TCRdb table, and some are missing; sequencing was by immunoSEQ multiplex PCR. The sample lists about 240,000 clones, 80% to 85% occurring once. CDR3 length: 14 amino acids. Germline CDR1 reads MNHNY; CDR2 reads SVGAGI (reference sequence). Unstimulated regulatory T cells (CD4+CD25+CD127-), CD4+CD25- non-regulatory cells, CD4 and CD8 cells were FACS-sorted from thawed PBMCs. Of note for this clone: Its target is not known.

This rearrangement joins TRBV6-6 to TRBJ2-5, with a weak D call TRBD1 (6 bases). The end of the DNA is better explained by TRBJ2-7, so the J call may be wrong. This TCR was sampled from a human donor in good health. Material: CD4+ T cells from blood. CDR3 region: CASSYQGMSYEQYF. Here the CDR3 DNA reads TGTGCCAGCAGTTACCAGGGGATGTCCTACGAGCAGTACTTC.